This TCR beta chain was recorded in a study of cytomegalovirus exposure and HLA in healthy donors. Study-wide results and limits: Later analysis showed most CMV-associated TCR beta chains appearing HLA-restricted. Cytomegalovirus-associated TCR beta chains were listed, numbering roughly 150. Available immune exposure information was restricted to CMV serostatus only. An assumption of roughly uniform sequencing depth across donors underlay the presence/absence analyses.

Germline loops: CDR1 SGHVS, CDR2 FQNEAQ. Trimming took off 2 bases at V and 3 bases at J, with 8 bases between the two ends. CDR3 size: 13 residues. On this clone itself: Its target is unknown.

It was with 60 Vbeta and 13 Jbeta primers that the PCR ran. Method: immunoSEQ multiplex PCR; TCRdb's copy keeps in-frame clones and lacks some. This table holds some 150,000 clones, 79% found once. This TCR derives from a male donor in good health and CMV-seronegative. This chain joins TRBV7-8 and TRBJ2-7; D is undetermined. Sequenced sample: PBMCs. The CDR3 loop is CASSLPQSYEQYF. CDR3 nucleotides: TGTGCCAGCAGCTTACCACAGAGCTACGAGCAGTACTTC.